These T cell receptor beta chains were read from a single sample in a study of blood T cell repertoires in COVID-19. The repertoire was sequenced with immunoSEQ multiplex PCR; TCRdb's copy has only in-frame clones and lacks some. Among under 500,000 clones listed, about 89% were seen once. Sequencing was done on a sample of peripheral blood. Every receptor here comes from a young woman with acute or convalescent COVID-19. The CDR3 runs from the conserved cysteine through the conserved F or W. The D gene is left open where the match is weak. Clone size, where shown, is once, few, many, or a class for clones that have expanded.

cdr3_nt: TGTGCCAGCAGCCTGGACAGTGAAAAACTGTTTTTT
cdr3_aa: CASSLDSEKLFF
j_call: TRBJ1-4
v_call: TRBV5-5
d_call: .
clone_size: .

cdr3_nt: TGTGCCAGCAGGCAGGACTCGATGAGGACCCAGTACTTC
cdr3_aa: CASRQDSMRTQYF
j_call: TRBJ2-5
v_call: TRBV6-7
d_call: .
clone_size: .

cdr3_nt: TGTGCCAGCAGTGAAGTCAGGGGGAACACCGGGGAGCTGTTTTTT
cdr3_aa: CASSEVRGNTGELFF
j_call: TRBJ2-2
v_call: TRBV6-1
d_call: .
clone_size: .

cdr3_nt: TGTGCCAGCAGCCAGGGCAGGGGGCGCGTCGGTCCTGAAGCTTTCTTT
cdr3_aa: CASSQGRGRVGPEAFF
j_call: TRBJ1-1
v_call: TRBV3-1/TRBV3-2
d_call: TRBD1
clone_size: .

cdr3_nt: TGTGCCAGCAGTGACCCACTCGGACTACTCGAGCAGTACTTC
cdr3_aa: CASSDPLGLLEQYF
j_call: TRBJ2-7
v_call: TRBV6-4
d_call: .
clone_size: once

cdr3_nt: TGCGCCAGCAGCTTGGGGGCTAGCACAGATACGCAGTATTTT
cdr3_aa: CASSLGASTDTQYF
j_call: TRBJ2-3
v_call: TRBV5-1
d_call: .
clone_size: .

cdr3_nt: TGTGCCAGCAGCGGGGGACAGGCCGAGACCCAGTACTTC
cdr3_aa: CASSGGQAETQYF
j_call: TRBJ2-5
v_call: TRBV5-6
d_call: TRBD1
clone_size: .

cdr3_nt: TGTGCCAGTAGTATTCCAGGGCCACAGTTGAGGGATACGCAGTATTTT
cdr3_aa: CASSIPGPQLRDTQYF
j_call: TRBJ2-3
v_call: TRBV19
d_call: .
clone_size: .

cdr3_nt: TGCGCCAGCAGAGACTCGAACACTGAAGCTTTCTTT
cdr3_aa: CASRDSNTEAFF
j_call: TRBJ1-1
v_call: TRBV5-1
d_call: .
clone_size: .

cdr3_nt: TGTGCCAGCACCGCGTCACCTGGAAACACCATATATTTT
cdr3_aa: CASTASPGNTIYF
j_call: TRBJ1-3
v_call: TRBV28
d_call: .
clone_size: .

cdr3_nt: TGTGCCAGCAGCTCCAGTGATCAGCCCCAGCATTTT
cdr3_aa: CASSSSDQPQHF
j_call: TRBJ1-5
v_call: TRBV7-9
d_call: .
clone_size: few

cdr3_nt: TGCGCCAGCACCTCCCACTGGGACAGAAGTGGGGATGAGCAGTTCTTC
cdr3_aa: CASTSHWDRSGDEQFF
j_call: TRBJ2-1
v_call: TRBV5-1
d_call: TRBD1
clone_size: .

cdr3_nt: TGTGCCAGCAGTCTCGATGAGGCGAGTCAGCCCCAGCATTTT
cdr3_aa: CASSLDEASQPQHF
j_call: TRBJ1-5
v_call: TRBV6-5
d_call: .
clone_size: .

cdr3_nt: TGTGCCATCGGCTCCGGGACAAACTACTGGGAGCAGTACTTC
cdr3_aa: CAIGSGTNYWEQYF
j_call: TRBJ2-7
v_call: TRBV10-3
d_call: .
clone_size: .

cdr3_nt: TGTGCCAGCAGCCAGGGCATCAATCAGCCCCAGCATTTT
cdr3_aa: CASSQGINQPQHF
j_call: TRBJ1-5
v_call: TRBV2
d_call: .
clone_size: once

cdr3_nt: TGTGCCAGCAGCCCACCGGGACTGGCGAAGTACGAGCAGTACTTC
cdr3_aa: CASSPPGLAKYEQYF
j_call: TRBJ2-7
v_call: TRBV11-2
d_call: .
clone_size: .

cdr3_nt: TGCGCCAGCAGCGGGAGGGACGGGGGAAATTCACCCCTCCACTTT
cdr3_aa: CASSGRDGGNSPLHF
j_call: TRBJ1-6
v_call: TRBV4-1
d_call: .
clone_size: few